Listed below are T cell receptor beta chains from one sample, sequenced in a study of cytomegalovirus exposure and HLA in healthy donors. Produced via immunoSEQ multiplex PCR; TCRdb's table is partial and in-frame only. The sample holds 100,000 to 150,000 clones, over 70% seen once. Material: PBMCs. These receptors came from a woman between 45 and 60 years old in good health and CMV-seropositive. Both conserved end residues are part of each CDR3. The D gene is left open where the match is weak. For some rows the clone size is stated as once, few or many, or as a class when expanded; others skip it.

>TRBD1|TRBJ1-1|NA|TRBV4-3
CASSQGTGRVTEAFF
TGCGCCAGCAGCCAAGGGACAGGGCGGGTCACTGAAGCTTTCTTT
>TRBD1|TRBJ1-2|NA|TRBV2
CACRRDSAIYGYTF
TGTGCCTGCCGCCGGGACAGTGCCATCTATGGCTACACCTTC
>TRBD1|TRBJ1-1|once|TRBV28
CASSRGQGNTEAFF
TGTGCCAGCAGTCGGGGACAGGGGAACACTGAAGCTTTCTTT
>NA|TRBJ1-5|NA|TRBV15
CATSRVRGNQPQHF
TGTGCCACCAGCAGGGTACGGGGCAATCAGCCCCAGCATTTT
>NA|TRBJ2-1|few|TRBV12-5
CASGLRENEQFF
TGTGCTAGTGGTTTACGGGAGAATGAGCAGTTCTTC
>NA|TRBJ1-1|NA|TRBV21-1
CASSKVPRGRANTEAFF
TGTGCCAGCAGCAAAGTGCCTCGTGGCAGGGCGAACACTGAAGCTTTCTTT
>TRBD1|TRBJ1-4|once|TRBV18
CASSPNQGGRSEKLFF
TGTGCCAGCTCACCGAATCAGGGGGGAAGGTCGGAAAAACTGTTTTTT
>NA|TRBJ1-6|NA|TRBV5-1
CASSFNDRTSPLHF
TGCGCCAGCAGCTTCAATGACAGGACTTCACCCCTCCACTTT
>NA|TRBJ2-5|NA|TRBV2
CASSEAGHRRQQYF
TGTGCCAGCAGTGAAGCGGGCCACAGGCGTCAGCAGTACTTC
>NA|TRBJ1-1|few|TRBV9
CASSVAPGMNTEAFF
TGTGCCAGCAGCGTTGCCCCCGGTATGAACACTGAAGCTTTCTTT
>TRBD2|TRBJ2-7|NA|TRBV9
CASSVGGSSNEQYF
TGTGCCAGCAGCGTAGGCGGGAGTTCGAACGAGCAGTACTTC
>NA|TRBJ1-1|NA|TRBV28
CASSTTEGGNTEAFF
TGTGCCAGCAGTACCACGGAAGGGGGGAACACTGAAGCTTTCTTT
>TRBD1|TRBJ1-2|few|TRBV27
CASSLGTGGGYTF
TGTGCCAGCAGTTTAGGGACAGGGGGAGGCTACACCTTC
>TRBD2|TRBJ2-1|few|TRBV27
CASSVSGAYNEQFF
TGTGCCAGCAGTGTGAGCGGGGCCTACAATGAGCAGTTCTTC
>NA|TRBJ1-5|NA|TRBV2
CASARSRDSNQPQHF
TGTGCCAGCGCTCGGTCCAGGGATAGCAATCAGCCCCAGCATTTT
>TRBD1|TRBJ2-6|NA|TRBV5-1
CASSGQGTGAGANVLTF
TGCGCCAGCAGCGGCCAGGGGACAGGGGCTGGGGCCAACGTCCTGACTTTC
>NA|TRBJ2-1|NA|TRBV10-2
CASSEGGPEQFF
TGCGCCAGCAGTGAGGGAGGGCCCGAGCAGTTCTTC
>NA|TRBJ1-3|NA|TRBV30
CAWSVLKSSGNTIYF
TGTGCCTGGAGTGTACTAAAGAGCTCTGGAAACACCATATATTTT
>NA|TRBJ1-4|NA|TRBV6-5
CASSLGQINEKLFF
TGTGCCAGCAGTCTCGGACAGATAAATGAAAAACTGTTTTTT